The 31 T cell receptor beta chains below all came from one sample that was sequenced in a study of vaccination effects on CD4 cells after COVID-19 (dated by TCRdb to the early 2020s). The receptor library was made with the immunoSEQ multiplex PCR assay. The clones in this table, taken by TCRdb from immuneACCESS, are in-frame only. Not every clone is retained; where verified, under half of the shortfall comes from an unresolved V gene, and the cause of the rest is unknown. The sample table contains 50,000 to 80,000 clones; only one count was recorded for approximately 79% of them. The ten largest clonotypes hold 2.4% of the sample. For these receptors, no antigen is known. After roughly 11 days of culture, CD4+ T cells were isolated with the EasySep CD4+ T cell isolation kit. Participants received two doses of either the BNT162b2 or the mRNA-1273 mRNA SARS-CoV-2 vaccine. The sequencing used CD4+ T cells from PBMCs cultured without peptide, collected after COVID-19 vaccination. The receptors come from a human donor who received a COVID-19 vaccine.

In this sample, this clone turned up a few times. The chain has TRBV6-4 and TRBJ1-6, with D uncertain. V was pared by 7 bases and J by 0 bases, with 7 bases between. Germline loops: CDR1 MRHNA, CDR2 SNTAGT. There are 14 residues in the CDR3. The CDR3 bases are TGTGCCAGCAAAGGGAGCTCCTATAATTCACCCCTCCACTTT. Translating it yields CASKGSSYNSPLHF.

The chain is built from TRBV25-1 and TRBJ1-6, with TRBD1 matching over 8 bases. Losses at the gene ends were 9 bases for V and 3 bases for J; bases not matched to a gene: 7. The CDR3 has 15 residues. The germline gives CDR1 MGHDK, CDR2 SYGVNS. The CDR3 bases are TGTGCCAGTCAAGGACAGGGTCTCTATAATTCACCCCTCCACTTT. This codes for CASQGQGLYNSPLHF.

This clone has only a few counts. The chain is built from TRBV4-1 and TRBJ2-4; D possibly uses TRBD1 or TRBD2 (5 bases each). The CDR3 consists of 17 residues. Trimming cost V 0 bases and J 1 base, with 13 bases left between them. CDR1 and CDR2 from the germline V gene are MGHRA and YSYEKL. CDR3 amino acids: CASSQEPGRGAKNIQYF. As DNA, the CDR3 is TGCGCCAGCAGCCAAGAACCAGGGCGCGGGGCCAAAAACATTCAGTACTTC.

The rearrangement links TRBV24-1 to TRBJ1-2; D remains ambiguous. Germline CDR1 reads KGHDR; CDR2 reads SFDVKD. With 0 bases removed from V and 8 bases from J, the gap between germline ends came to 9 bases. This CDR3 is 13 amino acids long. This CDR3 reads CATSDLPREGYTF. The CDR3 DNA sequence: TGTGCCACCAGTGATTTGCCCCGGGAGGGCTACACCTTC.

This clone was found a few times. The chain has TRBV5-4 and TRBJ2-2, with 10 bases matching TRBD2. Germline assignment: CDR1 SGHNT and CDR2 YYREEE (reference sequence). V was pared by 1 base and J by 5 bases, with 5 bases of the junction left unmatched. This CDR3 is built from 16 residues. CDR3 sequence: CASSLTSGEGTGELFF. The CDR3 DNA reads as TGTGCCAGCAGCTTGACTAGCGGGGAGGGGACCGGGGAGCTGTTTTTT.

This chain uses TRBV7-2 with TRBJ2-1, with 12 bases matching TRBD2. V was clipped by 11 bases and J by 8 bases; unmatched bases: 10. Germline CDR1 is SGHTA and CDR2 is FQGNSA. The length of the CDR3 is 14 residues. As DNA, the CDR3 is TGTGCCTCAACCCTAGCGGGGGGGTCGTATGAGCAGTTCTTC. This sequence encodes CASTLAGGSYEQFF.

Here the CDR3 DNA reads TGCAGTGCTAGTTACAGGGCTGCCTATGGCTACACCTTC. It encodes CSASYRAAYGYTF. V gene TRBV20-1 combines with J gene TRBJ1-2; tentatively, D is TRBD1 (6 bases). Trimming removed 3 bases at V and 4 bases at J, with 12 bases between. Germline CDR1 and CDR2: DFQATT and SNEGSKA (reference sequence). This CDR3 has 13 residues.

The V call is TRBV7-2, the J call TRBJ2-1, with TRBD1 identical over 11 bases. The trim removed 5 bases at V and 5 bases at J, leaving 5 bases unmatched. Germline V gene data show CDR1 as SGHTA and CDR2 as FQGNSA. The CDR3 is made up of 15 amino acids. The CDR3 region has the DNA TGTGCCAGCAGCCAGGGACAGGGGGTCCACAATGAGCAGTTCTTC. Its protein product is CASSQGQGVHNEQFF.

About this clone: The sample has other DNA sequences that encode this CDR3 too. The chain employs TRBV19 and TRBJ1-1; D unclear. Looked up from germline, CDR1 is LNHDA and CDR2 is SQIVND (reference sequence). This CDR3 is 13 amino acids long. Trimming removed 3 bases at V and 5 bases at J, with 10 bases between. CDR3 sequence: CASSISGRTEAFF. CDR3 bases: TGTGCCAGTAGTATCAGCGGAAGAACTGAAGCTTTCTTT.

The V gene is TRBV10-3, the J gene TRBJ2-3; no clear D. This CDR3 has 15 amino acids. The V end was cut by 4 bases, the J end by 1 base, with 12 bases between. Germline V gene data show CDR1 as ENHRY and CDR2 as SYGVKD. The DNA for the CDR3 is TGTGCCATCAGTGGATTAGGTTTTGGCACAGATACGCAGTATTTT. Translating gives CAISGLGFGTDTQYF.

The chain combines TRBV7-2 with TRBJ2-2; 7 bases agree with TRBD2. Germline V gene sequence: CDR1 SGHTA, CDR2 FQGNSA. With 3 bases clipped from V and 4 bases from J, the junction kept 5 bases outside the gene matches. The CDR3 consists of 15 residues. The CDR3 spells CASSFGGGGTGELFF. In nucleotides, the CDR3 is TGTGCCAGCAGCTTTGGGGGGGGTGGCACCGGGGAGCTGTTTTTT.

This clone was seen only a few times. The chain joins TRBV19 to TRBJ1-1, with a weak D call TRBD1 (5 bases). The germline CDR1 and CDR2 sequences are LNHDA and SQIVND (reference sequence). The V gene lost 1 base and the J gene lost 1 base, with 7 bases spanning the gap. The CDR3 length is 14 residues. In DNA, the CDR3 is TGTGCCAGTAGTATAGGCACAGGGAACACTGAAGCTTTCTTT. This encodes CASSIGTGNTEAFF.

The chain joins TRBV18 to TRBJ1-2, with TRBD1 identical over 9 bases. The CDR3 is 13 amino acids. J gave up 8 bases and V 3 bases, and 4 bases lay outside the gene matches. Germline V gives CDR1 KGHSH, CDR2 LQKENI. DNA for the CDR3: TGTGCCAGCTCACCGGGACAGGGAGACGGCTACACCTTC. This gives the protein CASSPGQGDGYTF.

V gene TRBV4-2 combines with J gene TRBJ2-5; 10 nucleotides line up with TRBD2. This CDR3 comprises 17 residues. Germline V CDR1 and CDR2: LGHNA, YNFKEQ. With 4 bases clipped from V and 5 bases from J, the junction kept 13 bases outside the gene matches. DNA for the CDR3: TGTGCCAGCAGCCCCTTCCGAAGCGGGGGGGCACAGGAGACCCAGTACTTC. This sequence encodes CASSPFRSGGAQETQYF.

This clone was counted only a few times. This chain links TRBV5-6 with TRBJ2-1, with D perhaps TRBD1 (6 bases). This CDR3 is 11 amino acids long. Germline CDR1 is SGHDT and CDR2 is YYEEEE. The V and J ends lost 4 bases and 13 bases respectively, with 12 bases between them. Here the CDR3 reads CASSLRDIQFF. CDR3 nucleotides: TGTGCCAGCAGCCTCCGGGACATCCAGTTCTTC. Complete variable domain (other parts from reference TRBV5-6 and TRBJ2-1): DAGVTQSPTHLIKTRGQQVTLRCSPKSGHDTVSWYQQALGQGPQFIFQYYEEEERQRGNFPDRFSGHQFPNYSSELNVNALLLGDSALYLCASSLRDIQFFGPGTRLTVL.

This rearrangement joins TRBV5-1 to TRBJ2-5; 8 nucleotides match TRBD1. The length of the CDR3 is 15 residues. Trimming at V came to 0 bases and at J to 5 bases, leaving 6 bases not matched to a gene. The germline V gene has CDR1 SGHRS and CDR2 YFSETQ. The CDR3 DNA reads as TGCGCCAGCAGCTTGGGCCAGGGGGCGAGGGAGACCCAGTACTTC. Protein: CASSLGQGARETQYF.

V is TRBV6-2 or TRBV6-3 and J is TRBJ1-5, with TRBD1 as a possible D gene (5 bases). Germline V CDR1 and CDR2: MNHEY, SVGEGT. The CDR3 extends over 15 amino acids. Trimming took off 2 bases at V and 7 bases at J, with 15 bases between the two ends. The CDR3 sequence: CASSYNAGVGQPQHF. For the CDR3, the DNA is TGTGCCAGCAGTTACAACGCGGGGGTCGGGCAGCCCCAGCATTTT.

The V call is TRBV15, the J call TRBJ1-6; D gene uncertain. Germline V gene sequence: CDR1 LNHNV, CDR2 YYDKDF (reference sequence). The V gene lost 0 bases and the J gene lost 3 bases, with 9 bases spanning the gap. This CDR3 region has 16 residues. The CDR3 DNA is TGTGCCACCAGCAGAGATAGGGAGCTCTATAATTCACCCCTCCACTTT. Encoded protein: CATSRDRELYNSPLHF.

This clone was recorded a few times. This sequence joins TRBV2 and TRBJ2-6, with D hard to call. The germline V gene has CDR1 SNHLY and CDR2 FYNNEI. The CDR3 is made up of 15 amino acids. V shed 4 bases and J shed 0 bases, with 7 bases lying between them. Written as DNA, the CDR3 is TGTGCCAGCAGTGTGATCCCCTCTGGGGCCAACGTCCTGACTTTC. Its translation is CASSVIPSGANVLTF.

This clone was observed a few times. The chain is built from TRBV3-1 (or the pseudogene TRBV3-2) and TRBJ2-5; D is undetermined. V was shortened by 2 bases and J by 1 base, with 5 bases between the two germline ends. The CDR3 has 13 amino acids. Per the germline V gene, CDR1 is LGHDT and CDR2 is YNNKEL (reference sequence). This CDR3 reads CASSQNFQETQYF. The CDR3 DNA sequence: TGTGCCAGCAGCCAAAACTTCCAAGAGACCCAGTACTTC.

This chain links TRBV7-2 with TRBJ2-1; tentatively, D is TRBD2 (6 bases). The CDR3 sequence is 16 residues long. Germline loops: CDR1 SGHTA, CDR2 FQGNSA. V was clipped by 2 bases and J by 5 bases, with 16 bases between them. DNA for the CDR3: TGTGCCAGCAGCTTAATGCGGCCTAGCGCCAACAATGAGCAGTTCTTC. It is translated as CASSLMRPSANNEQFF.

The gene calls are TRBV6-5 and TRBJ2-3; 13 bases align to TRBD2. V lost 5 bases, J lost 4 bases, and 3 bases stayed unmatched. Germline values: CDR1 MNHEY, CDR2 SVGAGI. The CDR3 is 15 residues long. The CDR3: CASSRLAGGSDTQYF. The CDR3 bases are TGTGCCAGCAGTAGACTAGCGGGGGGATCAGATACGCAGTATTTT.

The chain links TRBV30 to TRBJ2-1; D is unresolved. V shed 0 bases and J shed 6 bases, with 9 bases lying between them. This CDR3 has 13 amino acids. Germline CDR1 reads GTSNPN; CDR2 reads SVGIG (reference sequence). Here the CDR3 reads CAWSVWLGNEQFF. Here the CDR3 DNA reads TGTGCCTGGAGTGTATGGTTGGGCAATGAGCAGTTCTTC.

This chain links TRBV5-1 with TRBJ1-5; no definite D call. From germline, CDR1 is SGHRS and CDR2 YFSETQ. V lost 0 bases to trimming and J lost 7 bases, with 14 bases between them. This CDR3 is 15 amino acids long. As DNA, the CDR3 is TGCGCCAGCAGCTTGGCTGGCATCGGGGAACAGCCCCAGCATTTT. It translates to CASSLAGIGEQPQHF.

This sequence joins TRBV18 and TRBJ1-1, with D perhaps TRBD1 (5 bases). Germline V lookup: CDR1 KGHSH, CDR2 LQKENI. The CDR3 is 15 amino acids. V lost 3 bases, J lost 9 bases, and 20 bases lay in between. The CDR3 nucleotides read TGTGCCAGCTCACCTACATCCAATTCAGGGACTCAAGCTTTCTTT. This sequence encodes CASSPTSNSGTQAFF.

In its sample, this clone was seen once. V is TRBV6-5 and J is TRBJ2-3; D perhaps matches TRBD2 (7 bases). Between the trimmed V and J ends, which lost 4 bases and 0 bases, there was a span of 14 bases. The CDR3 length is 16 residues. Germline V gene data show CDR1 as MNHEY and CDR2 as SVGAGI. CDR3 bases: TGTGCCAGCAGTTCTCGAGGGGGGGTTAGCACAGATACGCAGTATTTT. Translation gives CASSSRGGVSTDTQYF.

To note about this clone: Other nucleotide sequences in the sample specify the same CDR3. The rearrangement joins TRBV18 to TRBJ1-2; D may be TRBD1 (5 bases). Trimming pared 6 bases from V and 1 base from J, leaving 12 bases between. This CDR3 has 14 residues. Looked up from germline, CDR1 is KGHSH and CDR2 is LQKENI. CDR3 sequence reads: CASSLTGGNYGYTF. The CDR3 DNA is TGTGCCAGCTCTCTCACGGGGGGTAACTATGGCTACACCTTC.

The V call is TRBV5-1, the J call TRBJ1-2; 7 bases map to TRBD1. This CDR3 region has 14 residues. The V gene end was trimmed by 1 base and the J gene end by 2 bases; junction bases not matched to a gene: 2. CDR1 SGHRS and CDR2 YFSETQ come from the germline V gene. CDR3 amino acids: CASSLQGGNYGYTF. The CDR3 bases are TGCGCCAGCAGCTTGCAGGGGGGGAACTATGGCTACACCTTC.

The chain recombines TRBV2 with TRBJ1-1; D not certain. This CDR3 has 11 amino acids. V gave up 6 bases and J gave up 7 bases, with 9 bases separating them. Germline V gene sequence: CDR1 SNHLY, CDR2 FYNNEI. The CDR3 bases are TGTGCCAGCAGGGCCGAGCTTGAAGCTTTCTTT. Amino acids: CASRAELEAFF.

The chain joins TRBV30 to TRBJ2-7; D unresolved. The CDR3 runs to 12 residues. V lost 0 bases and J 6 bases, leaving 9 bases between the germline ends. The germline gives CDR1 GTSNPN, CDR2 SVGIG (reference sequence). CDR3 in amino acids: CAWSVSGAEQYV. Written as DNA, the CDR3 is TGTGCCTGGAGTGTATCCGGCGCCGAGCAGTACGTC.

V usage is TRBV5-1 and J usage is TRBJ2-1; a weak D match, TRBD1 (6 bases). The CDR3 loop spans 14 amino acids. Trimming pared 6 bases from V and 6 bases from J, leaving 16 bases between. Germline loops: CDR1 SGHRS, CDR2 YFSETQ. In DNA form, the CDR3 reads TGCGCCAGCATACAGGGCCCCCCCGGCAATGAGCAGTTCTTC. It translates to CASIQGPPGNEQFF.